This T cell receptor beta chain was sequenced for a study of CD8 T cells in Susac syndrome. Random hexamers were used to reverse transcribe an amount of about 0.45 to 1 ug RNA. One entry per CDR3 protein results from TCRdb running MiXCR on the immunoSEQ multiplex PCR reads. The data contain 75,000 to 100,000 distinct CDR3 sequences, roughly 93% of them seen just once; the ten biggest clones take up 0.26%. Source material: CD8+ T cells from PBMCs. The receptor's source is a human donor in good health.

Here the CDR3 reads CASSPRTVSPLHF. CDR3 nucleotides: TGTGCCAGCAGTCCTCGGACAGTTTCACCCCTCCACTTT. The chain couples TRBV27 to TRBJ1-6; the D gene is possibly TRBD1 (6 bases). CDR3 length: 13 amino acids. Germline loops: CDR1 MNHEY, CDR2 SMNVEV (reference sequence). The V and J ends lost 5 bases and 9 bases respectively, with 11 bases between them.